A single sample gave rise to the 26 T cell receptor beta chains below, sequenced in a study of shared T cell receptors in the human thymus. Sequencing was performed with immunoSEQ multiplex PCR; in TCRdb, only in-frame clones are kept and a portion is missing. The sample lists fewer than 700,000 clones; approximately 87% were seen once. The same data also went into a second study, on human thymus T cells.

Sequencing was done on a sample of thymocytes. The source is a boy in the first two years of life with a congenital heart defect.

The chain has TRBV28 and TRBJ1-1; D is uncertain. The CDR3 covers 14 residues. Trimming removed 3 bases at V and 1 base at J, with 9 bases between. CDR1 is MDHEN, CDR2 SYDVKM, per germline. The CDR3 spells CASSFGRWNTEAFF. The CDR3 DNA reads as TGTGCCAGCAGTTTTGGCAGGTGGAACACTGAAGCTTTCTTT.

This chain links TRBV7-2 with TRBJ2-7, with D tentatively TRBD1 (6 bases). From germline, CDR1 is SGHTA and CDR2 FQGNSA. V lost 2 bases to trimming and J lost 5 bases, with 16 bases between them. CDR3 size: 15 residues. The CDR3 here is CASSLFPGAHHEQYF. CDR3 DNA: TGTGCCAGCAGCTTATTCCCAGGGGCGCACCACGAGCAGTACTTC.

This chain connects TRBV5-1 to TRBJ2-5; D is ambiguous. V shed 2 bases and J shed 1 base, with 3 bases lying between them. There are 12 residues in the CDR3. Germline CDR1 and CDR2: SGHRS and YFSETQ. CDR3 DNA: TGCGCCAGCAGCTTAGCCCAAGAGACCCAGTACTTC. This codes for CASSLAQETQYF. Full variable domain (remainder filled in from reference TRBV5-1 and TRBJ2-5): KAGVTQTPRYLIKTRGQQVTLSCSPISGHRSVSWYQQTPGQGLQFLFEYFSETQRNKGNFPGRFSGRQFSNSRSEMNVSTLELGDSALYLCASSLAQETQYFGPGTRLLVL.

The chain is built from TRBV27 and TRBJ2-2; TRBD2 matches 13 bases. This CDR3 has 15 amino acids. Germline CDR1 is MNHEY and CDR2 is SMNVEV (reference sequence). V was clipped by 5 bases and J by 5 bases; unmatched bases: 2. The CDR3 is CASSPLAGGTGELFF. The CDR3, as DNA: TGTGCCAGCAGTCCACTAGCGGGGGGGACCGGGGAGCTGTTTTTT.

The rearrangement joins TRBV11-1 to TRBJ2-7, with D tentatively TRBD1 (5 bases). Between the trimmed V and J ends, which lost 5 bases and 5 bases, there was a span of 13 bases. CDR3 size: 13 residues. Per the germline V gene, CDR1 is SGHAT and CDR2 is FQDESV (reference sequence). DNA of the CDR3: TGTGCCAGCAGCGCCCCTCAGGGCGACGAGCAGTACTTC. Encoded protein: CASSAPQGDEQYF.

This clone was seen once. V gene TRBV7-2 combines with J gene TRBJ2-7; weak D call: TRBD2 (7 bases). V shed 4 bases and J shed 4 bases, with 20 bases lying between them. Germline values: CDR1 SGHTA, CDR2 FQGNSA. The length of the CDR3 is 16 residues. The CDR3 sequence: CASSSRAERGGYEQYF. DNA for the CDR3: TGTGCCAGCAGCTCCCGAGCTGAGAGGGGGGGGTACGAGCAGTACTTC.

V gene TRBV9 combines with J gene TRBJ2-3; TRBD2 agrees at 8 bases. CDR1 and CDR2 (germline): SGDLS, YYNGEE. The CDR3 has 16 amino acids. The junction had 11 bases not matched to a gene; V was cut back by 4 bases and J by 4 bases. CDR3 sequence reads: CASSPSGTRDSDTQYF. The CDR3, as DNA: TGTGCCAGCAGCCCTAGTGGGACTAGGGATTCAGATACGCAGTATTTT.

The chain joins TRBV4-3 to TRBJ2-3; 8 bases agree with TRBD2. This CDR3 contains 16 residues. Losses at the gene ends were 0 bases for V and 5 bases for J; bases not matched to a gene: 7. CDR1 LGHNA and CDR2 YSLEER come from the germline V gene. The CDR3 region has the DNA TGCGCCAGCAGCCAAGAAAAAGCGGGAGTTGGAGATACGCAGTATTTT. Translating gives CASSQEKAGVGDTQYF.

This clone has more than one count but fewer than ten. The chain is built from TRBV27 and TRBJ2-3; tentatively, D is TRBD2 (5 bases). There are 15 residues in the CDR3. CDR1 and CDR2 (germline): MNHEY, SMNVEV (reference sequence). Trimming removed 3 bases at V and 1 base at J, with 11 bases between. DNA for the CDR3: TGTGCCAGCAGTTTCGGGGAGTCGGGCACAGATACGCAGTATTTT. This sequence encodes CASSFGESGTDTQYF.

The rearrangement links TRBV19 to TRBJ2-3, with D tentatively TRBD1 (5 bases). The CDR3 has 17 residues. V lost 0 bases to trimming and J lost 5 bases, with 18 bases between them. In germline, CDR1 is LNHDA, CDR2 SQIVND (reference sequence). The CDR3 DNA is TGTGCCAGTAGTATAGATAGCCAGGCAGGACAAAGAGATACGCAGTATTTT. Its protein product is CASSIDSQAGQRDTQYF. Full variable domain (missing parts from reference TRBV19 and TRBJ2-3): DGGITQSPKYLFRKEGQNVTLSCEQNLNHDAMYWYRQDPGQGLRLIYYSQIVNDFQKGDIAEGYSVSREKKESFPLTVTSAQKNPTAFYLCASSIDSQAGQRDTQYFGPGTRLTVL.

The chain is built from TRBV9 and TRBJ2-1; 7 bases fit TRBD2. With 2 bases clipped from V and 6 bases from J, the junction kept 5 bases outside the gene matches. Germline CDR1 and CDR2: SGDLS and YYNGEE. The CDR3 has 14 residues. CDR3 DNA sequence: TGTGCCAGCAGCGTGGGCGGGAGATGCAATGAGCAGTTCTTC. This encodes CASSVGGRCNEQFF.

The DNA for the CDR3 is TGTGCCAGCAGTTTGGGGCCCCCGGGACAGAACAATGAGCAGTTCTTC. This gives the protein CASSLGPPGQNNEQFF. The chain links TRBV27 to TRBJ2-1; 7 bases are shared with TRBD1. Unmatched junction bases numbered 10, after V lost 3 bases and J lost 5 bases. Germline V gives CDR1 MNHEY, CDR2 SMNVEV (reference sequence). CDR3 size: 16 residues.

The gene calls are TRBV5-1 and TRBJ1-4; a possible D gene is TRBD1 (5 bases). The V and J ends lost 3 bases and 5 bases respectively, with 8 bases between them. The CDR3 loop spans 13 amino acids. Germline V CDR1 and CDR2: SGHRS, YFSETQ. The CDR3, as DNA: TGCGCCAGCAGCTGGGGCAGCAATGAAAAACTGTTTTTT. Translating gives CASSWGSNEKLFF.

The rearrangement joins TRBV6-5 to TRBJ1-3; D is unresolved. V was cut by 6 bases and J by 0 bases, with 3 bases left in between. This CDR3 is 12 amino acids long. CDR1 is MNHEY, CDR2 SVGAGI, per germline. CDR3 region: CASRASGNTIYF. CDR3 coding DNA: TGTGCCAGCAGGGCCTCTGGAAACACCATATATTTT.

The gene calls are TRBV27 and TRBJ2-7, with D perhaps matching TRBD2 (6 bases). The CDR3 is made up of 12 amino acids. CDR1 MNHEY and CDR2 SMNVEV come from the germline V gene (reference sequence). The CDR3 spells CVTRDSLYEQYF. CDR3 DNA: TGTGTGACTCGGGACTCTTTGTACGAGCAGTACTTC.

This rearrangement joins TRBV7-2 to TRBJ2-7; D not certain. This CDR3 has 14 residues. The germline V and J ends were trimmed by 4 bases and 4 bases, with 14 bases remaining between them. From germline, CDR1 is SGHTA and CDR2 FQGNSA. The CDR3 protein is CASSSRSRSYEQYF. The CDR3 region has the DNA TGTGCCAGCAGCTCGAGATCTAGGTCTTACGAGCAGTACTTC.

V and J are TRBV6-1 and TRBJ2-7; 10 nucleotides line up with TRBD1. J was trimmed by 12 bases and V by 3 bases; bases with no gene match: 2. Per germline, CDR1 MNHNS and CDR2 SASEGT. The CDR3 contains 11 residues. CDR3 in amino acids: CASSEGQGWYF. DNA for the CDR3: TGTGCCAGCAGTGAGGGACAGGGGTGGTACTTC.

The CDR3 nucleotides are TGTGCCAGCAGCCCAGATCCTAGCGGACTTTTCTACAATGAGCAGTTCTTC. It specifies CASSPDPSGLFYNEQFF. This sequence joins TRBV27 and TRBJ2-1, with 7 nucleotides matching TRBD2. Germline values: CDR1 MNHEY, CDR2 SMNVEV (reference sequence). The junction had 14 bases not matched to a gene; V was cut back by 6 bases and J by 3 bases. The CDR3 is 17 residues long.

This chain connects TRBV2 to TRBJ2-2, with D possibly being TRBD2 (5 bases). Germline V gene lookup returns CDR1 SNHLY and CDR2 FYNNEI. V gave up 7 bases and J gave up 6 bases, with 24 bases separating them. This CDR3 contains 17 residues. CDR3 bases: TGTGCCAGCATAGGAGAGGGATGGAGCAGTAGGCCCGGGGAGCTGTTTTTT. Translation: CASIGEGWSSRPGELFF.

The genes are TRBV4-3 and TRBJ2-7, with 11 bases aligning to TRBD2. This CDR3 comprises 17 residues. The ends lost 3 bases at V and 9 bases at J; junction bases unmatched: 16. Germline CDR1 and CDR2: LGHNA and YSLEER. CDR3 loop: CASSHESPTSGSNGQYF. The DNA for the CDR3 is TGCGCCAGCAGCCACGAGTCCCCAACTAGCGGGAGCAATGGGCAGTACTTC.

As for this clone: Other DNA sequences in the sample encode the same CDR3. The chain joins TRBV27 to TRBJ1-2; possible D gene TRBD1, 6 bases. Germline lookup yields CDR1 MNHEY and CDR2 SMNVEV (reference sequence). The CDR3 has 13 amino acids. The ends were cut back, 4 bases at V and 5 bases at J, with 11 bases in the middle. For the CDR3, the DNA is TGTGCCAGCAGTTCACCTACAGGGTATGGCTACACCTTC. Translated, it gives CASSSPTGYGYTF.

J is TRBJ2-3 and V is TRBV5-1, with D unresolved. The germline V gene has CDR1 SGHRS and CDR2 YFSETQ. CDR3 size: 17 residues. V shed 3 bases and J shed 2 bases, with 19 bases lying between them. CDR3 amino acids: CASSSGTFEATTDTQYF. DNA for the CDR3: TGCGCCAGCAGCTCTGGTACCTTCGAGGCAACCACAGATACGCAGTATTTT. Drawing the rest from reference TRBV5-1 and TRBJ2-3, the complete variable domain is KAGVTQTPRYLIKTRGQQVTLSCSPISGHRSVSWYQQTPGQGLQFLFEYFSETQRNKGNFPGRFSGRQFSNSRSEMNVSTLELGDSALYLCASSSGTFEATTDTQYFGPGTRLTVL.

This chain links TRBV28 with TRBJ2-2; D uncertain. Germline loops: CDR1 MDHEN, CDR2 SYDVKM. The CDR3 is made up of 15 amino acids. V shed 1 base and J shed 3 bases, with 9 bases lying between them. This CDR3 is CASSLSWAHTGELFF. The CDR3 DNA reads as TGTGCCAGCAGTTTATCTTGGGCGCACACCGGGGAGCTGTTTTTT.

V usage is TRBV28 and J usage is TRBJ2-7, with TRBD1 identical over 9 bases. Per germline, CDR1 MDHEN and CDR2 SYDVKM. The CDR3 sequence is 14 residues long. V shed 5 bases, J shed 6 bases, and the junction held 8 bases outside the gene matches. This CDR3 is CASSRGQGLGEQYF. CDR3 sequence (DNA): TGTGCCAGCAGTCGAGGACAGGGGTTGGGCGAGCAGTACTTC.

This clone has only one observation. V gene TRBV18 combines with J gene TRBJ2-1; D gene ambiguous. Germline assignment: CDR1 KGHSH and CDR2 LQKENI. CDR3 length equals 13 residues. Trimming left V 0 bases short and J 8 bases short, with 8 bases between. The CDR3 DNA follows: TGTGCCAGCTCACCACCCGAGGCGGATGAGCAGTTCTTC. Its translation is CASSPPEADEQFF.

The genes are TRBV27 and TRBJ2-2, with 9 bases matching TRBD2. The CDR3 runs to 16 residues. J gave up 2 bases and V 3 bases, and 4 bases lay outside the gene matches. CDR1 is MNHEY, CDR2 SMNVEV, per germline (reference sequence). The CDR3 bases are TGTGCCAGCAGTTTCGGGGGACTAGCAAACACCGGGGAGCTGTTTTTT. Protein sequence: CASSFGGLANTGELFF.